Included here is one T cell receptor beta chain sequence, with context. Antigen unknown. Brentuximab vedotin exposure varied among the patients, all of whom had relapsed after autologous stem cell transplantation. Best responses included complete response and partial response; otherwise, the best response was progressive disease. This entry belongs to a study of PD-1 blockade in classical Hodgkin lymphoma. General study findings and limits: CD4+ TCR diversity, unlike CD8+, climbed significantly by C4D1. Those starting nivolumab under 1 year post-ASCT were excluded. Complete responders showed a baseline diversity that resembled the diversity of newly diagnosed patients.

Some clones are missing from TCRdb's copy, which holds only in-frame ones; the method was immunoSEQ multiplex PCR. The data contain some 96,000 clones, 80% to 90% of them singletons. The CDR3 has 16 residues. Between the trimmed V and J ends, which lost 4 bases and 2 bases, there was a span of 15 bases. From germline, CDR1 is SGHAT and CDR2 FQNNGV. The receptor comes from a human donor with classical Hodgkin lymphoma. Sequencing used peripheral blood mononuclear cells (PBMCs), obtained before the second cycle of nivolumab. The rearrangement links TRBV11-2 to TRBJ2-1, with unresolved D. For the CDR3, the DNA is TGTGCCAGCAGCTCCCTGACATCGGCGGCCTACAATGAGCAGTTCTTC. This encodes CASSSLTSAAYNEQFF.